One and the same sample provided the 20 T cell receptor delta chains below, sequenced in a study of γδ T cells in repeated Plasmodium falciparum infection. Flow sorting of PBMC yielded separate Vgamma9/Vdelta2+ and Vdelta2-negative gammadelta T cell populations for bulk repertoire analysis. TCRdb re-called the multiplex PCR reads via CATT. Of tens of thousands of delta-chain clones listed, 0.85% to 1% were seen once; the top ten hold over 8.5%. Source material: gamma-delta T cells from blood. The receptors shown here come from a pool of human donors (malaria-infected and uninfected, not separated).

Note on this clone: This likely came from a read error, as a far larger clone is one base away. This sample also contains other DNA sequences that code for the same CDR3. The genes are TRDV1 and TRDJ1; no reliable D call. TCRdb does not report a J gene; here it was assigned by matching the DNA to germline references. CDR3 length: 18 amino acids. Germline CDR1 reads TSWWSYY; CDR2 reads QGS. Trimming left V 0 bases short and J 4 bases short, with 21 bases between. The CDR3 bases are TGTGCTCTTGGGGAACTGGTGGGCCTCACCGGGGCCCTCGATAAACTCATCTTT. Translation gives CALGELVGLTGALDKLIF.

This clone was counted ten times or more. This is likely an artifact of a read error, given a far larger clone one base away. Other DNA sequences within the sample encode an identical CDR3. The chain joins TRDV2 to TRDJ1, with 8 nucleotides matching TRDD3. TCRdb carries no J gene annotation; the J gene was assigned here by matching the DNA with germline. CDR1 and CDR2 (germline): GEAIGNYY, EKD. The CDR3 is 17 amino acids. This chain's CDR3 is CACDTGGDYRYTDKLIF. As DNA, the CDR3 is TGCGCCTGTGACACTGGGGGGGATTACCGGTACACCGATAAACTCATCTTT.

This clone was seen ten or more times. A far larger clone is off by one base, so a read error is likely. At the DNA level, this CDR3 is encoded by other sequences in the same sample as well. This sequence joins TRDV2 and TRDJ1; 12 positions match TRDD3. Here the J gene came from matching the DNA to germline, since TCRdb omits it. The CDR3 has 18 residues. J lost 0 bases, V lost 7 bases, and 14 bases had no gene match. CDR1 and CDR2 (germline): GEAIGNYY, EKD. The DNA of the CDR3 is TGTGCCTGCGACCCTTTGACTGGGGGATACTCTGACACCGATAAACTCATCTTT. It codes for CACDPLTGGYSDTDKLIF.

This clone was seen many times. A far larger clone differs by one base, so this is likely a read error. Other DNA sequences within the sample encode an identical CDR3. There is no J gene call, but TRDV2 is given as the V gene. Germline-derived CDR1 and CDR2 are GEAIGNYY and EKD. This CDR3 contains 15 residues. The CDR3 DNA is TGTGCCTGTGACACCGTAGTACCAGACACCGATAAGCTCATCTTT. Translation gives CACDTVVPDTDKLIF.

On this clone itself: A read error is the likely source, as a far larger clone sits one nucleotide away. This sample also contains other DNA sequences that code for the same CDR3. This chain joins TRDV2 and TRDJ2; 12 bases are a match to TRDD3. Germline CDR1 GEAIGNYY, CDR2 EKD. The CDR3 contains 17 residues. CDR3: CACDVLGDTGLTAQLFF. The CDR3 coding sequence is TGCGCCTGTGACGTACTGGGGGATACTGGATTGACAGCACAACTCTTCTTT.

This clone was seen only a few times. TCRdb's listed protein matches a much larger clone and diverges from this DNA's translation at residue 14, likely through a read error; the protein shown comes from the DNA. The chain recombines TRDV2 with TRDJ1, with 13 bases aligning to TRDD3. The CDR3 runs to 20 residues. J lost 2 bases, V lost 0 bases, and 14 bases had no gene match. Germline V gene data show CDR1 as GEAIGNYY and CDR2 as EKD. The CDR3 bases are TGTGCCTGTGACACCCTGGTACTGGGGGATACGCGGAAGGAAACCGATAAACTCATCTTT. Amino acid sequence: CACDTLVLGDTRKETDKLIF.

Notes on this clone: A far larger clone is one base from this, pointing to a likely read error. Different DNA sequences within this sample yield the same CDR3. The chain couples TRDV2 to TRDJ3, with TRDD3 matching 9 bases. This CDR3 comprises 20 residues. CDR1 is GEAIGNYY, CDR2 EKD, per germline. The CDR3 DNA reads as TGTGCCTGTGACACCGTACTGGGGGACCGGAGCTCCTGGGACACCCGACAGATGTTCTTC. Translated: CACDTVLGDRSSWDTRQMFF.

Comments on this clone: The translation of this DNA and the TCRdb protein of a much larger clone differ at residue 12, probably owing to a read error; the protein shown here is translated from the DNA. The V gene is given as TRDV2, and no J gene call is available. This CDR3 spans 14 amino acids. From germline, CDR1 is GEAIGNYY and CDR2 EKD. This CDR3 reads CACDTVMSGSEPIF. The DNA for the CDR3 is TGTGCCTGTGACACAGTAATGTCGGGATCTGAACCCATCTTT.

Many counts were recorded for this clone. TCRdb has a much larger clone's protein, which differs at residue 5 from the translation of this DNA, likely because of a read error; what is shown is the protein translated from the DNA. V is TRDV2 and J is TRDJ1; D remains unclear. Trimming removed 3 bases at V and 2 bases at J, with 15 bases between. The CDR3 extends over 15 amino acids. Germline V gene sequence: CDR1 GEAIGNYY, CDR2 EKD. CDR3 bases: TGTGCCTGTGACGCCGTTGCTACCCCTACCGATAAACTCATCTTT. The encoded protein is CACDAVATPTDKLIF.

Comments on this clone: This sequence is one base from a far larger clone and is likely a read error. The sample contains more than one DNA sequence encoding this CDR3. The rearrangement joins TRDV1 to TRDJ1; D is possibly TRDD3 (5 bases). TCRdb is silent on the J gene; assignment here came from matching the DNA to germline. The CDR3 covers 18 residues. Germline V gives CDR1 TSWWSYY, CDR2 QGS. Trimming pared 0 bases from V and 5 bases from J, leaving 22 bases between. The CDR3 DNA reads TGTGCTCTTGGGGAACTAGTTTCCCTCACCGGGGGGCGAGATAAACTCATCTTT. Translating it yields CALGELVSLTGGRDKLIF.

This clone ranks as medium-sized. At the DNA level, this CDR3 is encoded by other sequences in the same sample as well. The chain uses TRDV2 and TRDJ1; TRDD3 aligns across 9 bases. Germline trimming cut 3 bases from V and 0 bases from J; bases unmatched to any gene: 13. The CDR3 runs to 18 residues. Germline CDR1 GEAIGNYY, CDR2 EKD. The CDR3 sequence is CACDSMGDKRGYTDKLIF. The CDR3 bases are TGTGCCTGTGACTCTATGGGGGATAAGAGGGGGTACACCGATAAACTCATCTTT.

Regarding this clone: The protein TCRdb gives is from a much larger clone and does not agree with this DNA's translation at residue 17, likely a read error; the protein shown here comes from the DNA. V gene TRDV2 combines with J gene TRDJ1, with 12 bases that match TRDD3. The J gene was missing in TCRdb and was found by matching the end of the DNA to germline. Germline V gives CDR1 GEAIGNYY, CDR2 EKD. The CDR3 is 21 residues long. The DNA of the CDR3 is TGTGCCTGTGATCGGTGCCTTCCTACTACTGGGGGATACAGGTCCACCGGTAAACTCATCTTT. Protein sequence: CACDRCLPTTGGYRSTGKLIF.

For this clone: TCRdb assigns this DNA the protein of a much larger clone, which departs from its translation at residue 11; this likely reflects a read error, and the protein shown comes from translating the DNA. No J gene was assigned, while the V gene was called as TRDV2. Germline V gene data show CDR1 as GEAIGNYY and CDR2 as EKD. The CDR3 sequence is 13 residues long. The CDR3 protein is CACDFLRDDKPIF. CDR3 nucleotides: TGTGCCTGTGACTTCCTCCGGGATGATAAACCCATCTTT.

Concerning this clone itself: The likely explanation is a read error, given a far larger clone one base away. The sample holds other DNA sequences that translate to the same CDR3. The gene calls are TRDV1 and TRDJ1; TRDD3 matches 7 bases. Germline V gives CDR1 TSWWSYY, CDR2 QGS. This CDR3 is 19 amino acids long. Trimming cost V 3 bases and J 0 bases; bases outside gene matches: 16. CDR3 loop: CALGDRGLWGTLYTDKLIF. CDR3 DNA: TGTGCTCTTGGGGATCGCGGACTTTGGGGGACCCTGTACACCGATAAACTCATCTTT.

This clone was counted only a few times. This likely reflects a read error, since a far larger clone is one base away. Other nucleotide sequences in the sample specify the same CDR3. The DNA for the CDR3 is TGCGCTCTTGGGTCCCCAGGGGGATACGGTCCTCCGTACACCGATAAACTCATCTTT. This codes for CALGSPGGYGPPYTDKLIF. V gene TRDV1 combines with J gene TRDJ1; 10 bases are a match to TRDD3. The J gene comes from matching the DNA to germline here; TCRdb lacks it. CDR3 length: 19 residues. The V gene's germline CDR1 is TSWWSYY and CDR2 QGS.

Points on this clone: TCRdb's protein for this DNA is that of a much larger clone and differs from the translation at residue 9, likely a read error; the protein shown is the DNA translation. V gene TRDV2 combines with J gene TRDJ1; the D gene is possibly TRDD3 (5 bases). Here the J gene was assigned by germline matching of the DNA, as TCRdb has none. The germline CDR1 and CDR2 sequences are GEAIGNYY and EKD. Trimming removed 3 bases from V and 5 bases from J, with 15 bases in between. The CDR3 spans 14 residues. In DNA, the CDR3 is TGTGCCTGTGACCCCCTTGGGTTGGGGGATAAACTCATCTTT. The encoded protein is CACDPLGLGDKLIF.

This clone was observed a handful of times. The mismatch at residue 17 between this DNA's translation and the TCRdb protein of a much larger clone likely reflects a read error; the protein shown is translated from the DNA. This sequence joins TRDV1 and TRDJ1, with TRDD3 matching over 13 bases. TCRdb records no J gene; here it was assigned by comparing the DNA to germline. Germline V gene lookup returns CDR1 TSWWSYY and CDR2 QGS. V lost 5 bases to trimming and J lost 0 bases; unmatched junction nucleotides: 27. There are 24 residues in the CDR3. The CDR3 region is CALGPPPPSSTSYWGIRYTDKLIF. Written as DNA, the CDR3 is TGTGCTCTTGGGCCACCCCCTCCTTCCTCCACCTCCTACTGGGGGATACGCTACACCGATAAACTCATCTTT.

This clone showed up just a few times. TCRdb shows a much larger clone's protein in place of this DNA's translation, and the two differ at residue 3, likely through a read error; the protein shown is translated from the DNA. V gene TRDV1 combines with J gene TRDJ1; D is possibly TRDD3 (6 bases). The CDR3 has 19 residues. The V gene's germline CDR1 is TSWWSYY and CDR2 QGS. The CDR3 nucleotides read TGTGCTCCTGGGGACGGAAAATTAACTCCTGGCGTTAACCTCGATAAACTCATCTTT. Encoded protein: CAPGDGKLTPGVNLDKLIF.

This clone was seen more than once but under ten times. The protein held in TCRdb is that of a much larger clone and does not match this DNA's translation at residue 20, likely because of a read error; the protein shown is translated from the DNA. No J gene was called, and the V gene is TRDV2; no check of the table's D call, TRDD3, against the DNA was made. The V gene's germline CDR1 is GEAIGNYY and CDR2 EKD. This CDR3 spans 21 amino acids. The CDR3 here is CACDTVELLGDTNPDTDKLTF. CDR3 nucleotides: TGTGCCTGTGACACCGTAGAACTACTGGGGGATACAAATCCGGACACCGATAAACTCACCTTT.

This clone was detected only a few times. The protein given by TCRdb reflects a much larger clone and differs at residue 10 from this DNA's translation, likely from a read error; the protein shown is the DNA's translation. The rearrangement links TRDV1 to TRDJ1; the D gene could be TRDD2 or TRDD3 (6 bases each). TCRdb lists no J gene, so it was determined here by aligning the DNA to germline. The length of the CDR3 is 17 residues. Germline V gene sequence: CDR1 TSWWSYY, CDR2 QGS. With 7 bases removed from V and 3 bases from J, the gap between germline ends came to 24 bases. DNA for the CDR3: TGTGCTCTTGCGACTCTCCTACGGGGGACACGATCCGATAAACTCATCTTT. It encodes CALATLLRGTRSDKLIF.